Listed here are 23 T cell receptor beta chains from one sample, sequenced in a study of blood T cells in healthy people across ages. The authors ran a second PCR of 7 to 11 cycles using a sample-barcoded 5' primer and a J-beta primer mix. TCRdb processed the 5' RACE reads anew with MiXCR; each CDR3 protein has one entry. Seen here are about a million distinct CDR3 sequences, 35% to 40% observed once, and the top ten hold over 10%. The sequenced sample consisted of blood. These receptors were collected from a man aged 18 to 30 in good health.

The chain links TRBV4-3 to TRBJ2-3; maybe TRBD2 (6 bases). The CDR3 consists of 16 residues. CDR1 and CDR2 (germline): LGHNA, YSLEER. Trimming pared 6 bases from V and 0 bases from J, leaving 16 bases between. The CDR3 loop is CASRRGPAGSTDTQYF. CDR3 nucleotides: TGCGCCAGCAGACGTGGACCGGCGGGGAGCACAGATACGCAGTATTTT.

This sequence joins TRBV4-3 and TRBJ1-1; TRBD1 might be the D (6 bases). Germline CDR1 is LGHNA and CDR2 is YSLEER. The CDR3 covers 16 residues. Trimming took off 3 bases at V and 0 bases at J, with 14 bases between the two ends. CDR3 nucleotide sequence: TGCGCCAGCAGCCAGAAACCGGGACATTTGAACACTGAAGCTTTCTTT. Amino acid sequence: CASSQKPGHLNTEAFF.

This clonotype was seen only a few times. V gene TRBV5-1 combines with J gene TRBJ2-4, with D perhaps matching TRBD2 (6 bases). V was cut by 4 bases and J by 9 bases, with 26 bases left in between. The CDR3 is 17 residues long. The germline V gene has CDR1 SGHRS and CDR2 YFSETQ. Here the CDR3 reads CASSTYEGTEGYVIQYF. The DNA for the CDR3 is TGCGCCAGCAGCACGTACGAGGGGACGGAGGGATATGTCATTCAGTACTTC.

This clonotype was detected a few times. The V and J genes are TRBV4-1 and TRBJ2-1, with unresolved D. This CDR3 spans 14 amino acids. Germline V lookup: CDR1 MGHRA, CDR2 YSYEKL. Trimming took off 1 base at V and 4 bases at J, with 8 bases between the two ends. The CDR3 protein is CASSQASEYNEQFF. The CDR3 nucleotides are TGCGCCAGCAGCCAAGCTTCTGAATACAATGAGCAGTTCTTC.

This clonotype was recorded a few times. CDR3 DNA sequence: TGTGCTAGTGGTTTTGGTGACGGCCACACTGAAGCTTTCTTT. Translating it yields CASGFGDGHTEAFF. This rearrangement joins TRBV12-5 to TRBJ1-1; D gene uncertain. CDR1 and CDR2 (germline): LGHNT, FRNRAP. Trimming took off 3 bases at V and 3 bases at J, with 11 bases between the two ends. This CDR3 is built from 14 residues.

The V call is TRBV4-1, the J call TRBJ1-1; 9 nucleotides align to TRBD1. The CDR3 contains 15 residues. The V gene end was trimmed by 1 base and the J gene end by 0 bases; junction bases not matched to a gene: 0. Germline V lookup: CDR1 MGHRA, CDR2 YSYEKL. The CDR3 region is CASSQGTGVNTEAFF. The CDR3 nucleotides are TGCGCCAGCAGCCAAGGGACAGGGGTGAACACTGAAGCTTTCTTT.

J is TRBJ1-1 and V is TRBV15; unclear D gene. Germline V gene sequence: CDR1 LNHNV, CDR2 YYDKDF (reference sequence). The CDR3 sequence is 15 residues long. The V gene lost 1 base and the J gene lost 10 bases, with 19 bases spanning the gap. The CDR3 sequence is CATSRVGSQSEGAFF. Written as DNA, the CDR3 is TGTGCCACCAGCAGAGTAGGGAGTCAATCTGAGGGAGCTTTCTTT. Using reference TRBV15 and TRBJ1-1 for the parts outside the CDR3, the full variable domain is DAMVIQNPRYQVTQFGKPVTLSCSQTLNHNVMYWYQQKSSQAPKLLFHYYDKDFNNEADTPDNFQSRRPNTSFCFLDIRSPGLGDTAMYLCATSRVGSQSEGAFFGQGTRLTVV.

The rearrangement joins TRBV7-2 to TRBJ1-2; tentatively, D is TRBD1 (5 bases). Per germline, CDR1 SGHTA and CDR2 FQGNSA. The CDR3 runs to 15 residues. The germline V and J ends were trimmed by 5 bases and 5 bases, with 18 bases remaining between them. The DNA for the CDR3 is TGTGCCAGCAGCCTAGTAGGGACTCAAGGATATGGCTACACCTTC. Amino acids: CASSLVGTQGYGYTF.

The chain is built from TRBV2 and TRBJ1-4; tentatively, D is TRBD1 (5 bases). The germline CDR1 and CDR2 sequences are SNHLY and FYNNEI. CDR3 size: 16 residues. Trimming pared 6 bases from V and 3 bases from J, leaving 17 bases between. CDR3: CASSPTVDSPNEKLFF. The CDR3 DNA sequence: TGTGCCAGCAGCCCCACAGTCGACAGCCCTAATGAAAAACTGTTTTTT.

The table lists this clonotype with a few counts. V gene TRBV5-6 combines with J gene TRBJ1-2, with D hard to call. The germline V gene encodes CDR1 SGHDT and CDR2 YYEEEE. The CDR3 is made up of 15 amino acids. The V and J ends lost 0 bases and 4 bases respectively, with 13 bases between them. CDR3 amino acids: CASSLDFARAYGYTF. The CDR3 coding sequence is TGTGCCAGCAGCTTGGATTTTGCCCGTGCCTATGGCTACACCTTC.

This clonotype has at least ten counts. V and J are TRBV12-3 or TRBV12-4 and TRBJ2-1, with D unresolved. The CDR3 has 15 amino acids. V was trimmed by 2 bases and J by 6 bases, leaving 14 bases between them. In nucleotides, the CDR3 is TGTGCCAGCAGTTTATACGAGGAGCTAGGCAATGAGCAGTTCTTC. Translated, it gives CASSLYEELGNEQFF.

Ten or more counts support this clonotype. The chain carries TRBV9 and TRBJ2-5; 12 bases match TRBD2. With 4 bases clipped from V and 4 bases from J, the junction kept 8 bases outside the gene matches. CDR1 is SGDLS, CDR2 YYNGEE, per germline. The CDR3 has 16 residues. The CDR3 coding sequence is TGTGCCAGCAGCCTCCCGCAGGGACTAGCGGGAGAGACCCAGTACTTC. This translates into CASSLPQGLAGETQYF.

CDR3 in amino acids: CASSQAPSGGAVTDTQYF. In DNA form, the CDR3 reads TGTGCCAGCAGCCAAGCTCCTAGCGGGGGGGCCGTTACCGATACGCAGTATTTT. This sequence joins TRBV14 and TRBJ2-3; TRBD2 agrees at 12 bases. The CDR3 spans 18 residues. The germline V gene has CDR1 SGHDN and CDR2 FVKESK. V was clipped by 1 base and J by 6 bases; unmatched bases: 11.

The rearrangement uses TRBV4-3 and TRBJ2-1, with 7 positions matching TRBD1. CDR3 length: 18 residues. Germline V lookup: CDR1 LGHNA, CDR2 YSLEER. After removal of 0 bases from V and 7 bases from J, the junction contained 15 bases not matched to a gene. CDR3 sequence: CASSQDFRNTGVGNEQFF. CDR3 nucleotide sequence: TGCGCCAGCAGCCAAGATTTTCGGAATACAGGGGTCGGAAATGAGCAGTTCTTC.

This clonotype was picked up a small number of times. The V gene is TRBV12-3 or TRBV12-4, the J gene TRBJ2-7; 13 bases map to TRBD2. CDR3 length equals 15 residues. J was trimmed by 5 bases and V by 4 bases; bases with no gene match: 5. The CDR3 reads CASSSQLAGGHEQYF. The CDR3 DNA is TGTGCCAGCAGTTCACAACTAGCGGGGGGGCACGAGCAGTACTTC.

In this sample, this clonotype turned up a few times. The V gene is TRBV7-9, the J gene TRBJ2-3; TRBD1 matches at 9 bases. Germline-derived CDR1 and CDR2 are SEHNR and FQNEAQ (reference sequence). This CDR3 comprises 14 residues. Trimming at V came to 3 bases and at J to 5 bases, leaving 3 bases not matched to a gene. The chain's CDR3 is CASSLGQGRDTQYF. The CDR3 nucleotides are TGTGCCAGCAGCTTGGGACAGGGAAGAGATACGCAGTATTTT.

The DNA of the CDR3 is TGTGCCAGCACCGGACGGTCCCCTCAGCCCCAGCATTTT. It yields the protein CASTGRSPQPQHF. V usage is TRBV28 and J usage is TRBJ1-5; D call uncertain. Germline V gene sequence: CDR1 MDHEN, CDR2 SYDVKM. This CDR3 has 13 residues. V dropped 7 bases and J dropped 6 bases, with 13 bases sitting between them.

This clonotype was counted once. The chain employs TRBV24-1 and TRBJ2-3, with D possibly TRBD2 on 7 matching bases. V was clipped by 4 bases and J by 0 bases, with 13 bases between them. Germline-derived CDR1 and CDR2 are KGHDR and SFDVKD. This CDR3 region has 16 residues. CDR3 residues: CATSDPSGGSTDTQYF. DNA of the CDR3: TGTGCCACCAGTGACCCCTCGGGGGGCAGCACAGATACGCAGTATTTT.

The rearrangement uses TRBV14 and TRBJ2-7; 9 positions agree with TRBD1. This CDR3 contains 15 residues. CDR1 and CDR2 (germline): SGHDN, FVKESK. The junction had 10 bases not matched to a gene; V was cut back by 4 bases and J by 6 bases. The CDR3 nucleotides read TGTGCCAGCAGCCCGACGTGGGACAGGGTACGCGAGCAGTACTTC. This gives the protein CASSPTWDRVREQYF.

This clonotype was observed a handful of times. The chain combines TRBV20-1 with TRBJ2-5; D assignment may be TRBD1 or TRBD2 (5 bases each). The CDR3 runs 11 residues. Trimming removed 5 bases at V and 4 bases at J, with 8 bases between. The germline gives CDR1 DFQATT, CDR2 SNEGSKA (reference sequence). CDR3 coding DNA: TGCAGTGCTGGGGACGGAGAGACCCAGTACTTC. Its translation is CSAGDGETQYF.

The J gene is TRBJ2-1, the V gene TRBV20-1; no reliable D call. V was trimmed by 3 bases and J by 3 bases, leaving 6 bases between them. The germline CDR1 and CDR2 sequences are DFQATT and SNEGSKA (reference sequence). CDR3 size: 12 residues. CDR3 sequence reads: CSASPVYNEQFF. As DNA, the CDR3 is TGCAGTGCTAGCCCCGTCTACAATGAGCAGTTCTTC.

This clonotype has more than one count but fewer than ten. V gene TRBV12-3 or TRBV12-4 combines with J gene TRBJ1-5; the D gene is possibly TRBD1 (5 bases). This CDR3 is 14 amino acids long. Between the trimmed V and J ends, which lost 5 bases and 3 bases, there was a span of 11 bases. The CDR3 DNA is TGTGCCAGCAGTCCCCGACAGCACAATCAGCCCCAGCATTTT. Its translation is CASSPRQHNQPQHF.

As for this clonotype: This sequence may be a read error, since a much larger clone differs from it by one base. This sequence joins TRBV5-5 and TRBJ2-3, with 13 bases fitting TRBD2. The CDR3 loop spans 16 amino acids. The germline CDR1 and CDR2 sequences are SGHKS and YYEKEE (reference sequence). In nucleotides, the CDR3 is TGTGCCAGCAGCTTGGAACTAGCGGGGGGGCGAGATACGCAGAATTTT. It is translated as CASSLELAGGRDTQNF.